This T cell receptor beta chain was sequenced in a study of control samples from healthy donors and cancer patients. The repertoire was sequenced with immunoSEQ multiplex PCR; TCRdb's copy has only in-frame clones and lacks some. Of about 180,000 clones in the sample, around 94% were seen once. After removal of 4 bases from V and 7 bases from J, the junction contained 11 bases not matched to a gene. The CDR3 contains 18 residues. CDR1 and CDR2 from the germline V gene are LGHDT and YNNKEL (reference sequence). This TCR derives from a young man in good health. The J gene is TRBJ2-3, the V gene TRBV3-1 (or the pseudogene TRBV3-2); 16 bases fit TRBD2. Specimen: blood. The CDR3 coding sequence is TGTGCCAGCAGCCGGCAGGGGACTAGCGGGAGGGCCGTGAATACGCAGTATTTT. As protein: CASSRQGTSGRAVNTQYF.